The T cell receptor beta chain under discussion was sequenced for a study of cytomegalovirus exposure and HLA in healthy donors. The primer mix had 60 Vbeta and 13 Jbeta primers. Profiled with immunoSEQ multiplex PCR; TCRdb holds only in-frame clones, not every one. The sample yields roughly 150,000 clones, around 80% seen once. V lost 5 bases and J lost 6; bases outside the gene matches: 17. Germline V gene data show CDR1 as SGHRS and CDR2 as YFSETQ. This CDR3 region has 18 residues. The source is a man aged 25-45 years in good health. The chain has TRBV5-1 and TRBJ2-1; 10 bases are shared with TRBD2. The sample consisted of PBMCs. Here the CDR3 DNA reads TGCGCCAGCAGTCACACAGAACTAGCGGGATGGAGGCCCAATGAGCAGTTCTTC. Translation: CASSHTELAGWRPNEQFF.